The 28 T cell receptor beta chains presented below share a single source sample, sequenced in a study of T cell repertoires in cytomegalovirus infection. TCRdb re-called the reads with MiXCR, one entry per CDR3 protein. The repertoire has a few hundred thousand distinct CDR3 sequences, roughly 13% of them found once; the top ten carry around 8.8%. Material for sequencing was PBMCs. The receptors stem from a human donor in good health (CMV status not recorded). Some clones in this sample may be carry-over from other donors' samples.

Many counts were recorded for this clonotype. The CDR3 DNA reads TGTGCCAGCATTGGGACTAGCGGGAACTACAATGAGCAGTTCTTC. Translating it yields CASIGTSGNYNEQFF. The J gene is TRBJ2-1, the V gene TRBV6-2 or TRBV6-3; 13 bases are shared with TRBD2. This CDR3 contains 15 residues. CDR1 is MNHEY and CDR2 is SVGEGT in the germline V gene. Trimming at V came to 7 bases and at J to 3 bases, leaving 3 bases not matched to a gene.

This clonotype was counted many times. The chain couples TRBV7-6 to TRBJ2-7; D unclear. Germline V CDR1 and CDR2: SGHVS, FNYEAQ. The V end was cut by 4 bases, the J end by 3 bases, with 7 bases between. This CDR3 is built from 12 residues. CDR3 amino acids: CASSSVIYEQYF. The CDR3 DNA sequence: TGTGCCAGCAGCTCAGTAATCTACGAGCAGTACTTC.

A few counts support this clonotype. The genes are TRBV20-1 and TRBJ2-7, with a weak D call TRBD1 (6 bases). The ends were cut back, 3 bases at V and 5 bases at J, with 8 bases in the middle. The germline V gene has CDR1 DFQATT and CDR2 SNEGSKA (reference sequence). CDR3 length equals 11 residues. As DNA, the CDR3 is TGCAGTGCTAGCTGGGACAACGAGCAGTACTTC. Translation gives CSASWDNEQYF.

The chain has TRBV5-1 and TRBJ1-6; D remains ambiguous. CDR1 is SGHRS and CDR2 is YFSETQ in the germline V gene. The CDR3 totals 13 residues. V shed 1 base and J shed 7 bases, with 6 bases lying between them. This CDR3 is CASSLTDNSPLHF. CDR3 DNA sequence: TGCGCCAGCAGCTTGACAGACAATTCACCCCTCCACTTT.

This clonotype was counted only a few times. J is TRBJ2-1 and V is TRBV10-3; 7 bases fit TRBD1. The J segment lost 5 bases and the V segment lost 10 bases, leaving 17 bases of the junction unmatched. CDR3 size: 16 residues. Germline CDR1 and CDR2: ENHRY and SYGVKD. CDR3 nucleotides: TGTGCCACGCGAAACTTCAGTCCCCAGGGGGACAATGAGCAGTTCTTC. This encodes CATRNFSPQGDNEQFF.

This clonotype has only a few counts. The rearrangement links TRBV28 to TRBJ2-7; TRBD2 matches at 8 bases. Germline V gene data show CDR1 as MDHEN and CDR2 as SYDVKM. V was clipped by 1 base and J by 4 bases; unmatched bases: 6. The CDR3 totals 15 residues. The DNA for the CDR3 is TGTGCCAGCAGTTTATCCAGGACTAGCCGATACGAGCAGTACTTC. It specifies CASSLSRTSRYEQYF. Based on the CDR3 plus reference TRBV28 and TRBJ2-7, the full variable domain is DVKVTQSSRYLVKRTGEKVFLECVQDMDHENMFWYRQDPGLGLRLIYFSYDVKMKEKGDIPEGYSVSREKKERFSLILESASTNQTSMYLCASSLSRTSRYEQYFGPGTRLTVT.

The sample holds a few counts of this clonotype. A much bigger clone sits one base away, suggesting this may be a read error. The chain uses TRBV6-2 or TRBV6-3 and TRBJ2-7, with 7 bases identical to TRBD1. In germline, CDR1 is MNHEY, CDR2 SVGEGT. With 7 bases clipped from V and 1 base from J, the junction kept 4 bases outside the gene matches. The CDR3 runs to 13 residues. CDR3 DNA: TGTGCCAGCATCTCGACAGGGTCCTACGAGCAGTACTTC. Protein product: CASISTGSYEQYF.

This clonotype was seen only a few times. The J gene is TRBJ1-3, the V gene TRBV24-1; D remains unclear. Germline V CDR1 and CDR2: KGHDR, SFDVKD. CDR3 length equals 16 residues. V gave up 12 bases and J gave up 0 bases, with 20 bases separating them. DNA for the CDR3: TGTGCCCAACCGGGCATCCGATCCCCCTCTGGAAACACCATATATTTT. This codes for CAQPGIRSPSGNTIYF.

This clonotype appeared a few times. The DNA for the CDR3 is TGTGCCAGCAGCTTGGTAACCGGGGGCGCCAGAGGTTCACCCCTCCACTTT. Its protein product is CASSLVTGGARGSPLHF. This chain uses TRBV5-4 with TRBJ1-6, with D possibly TRBD1 on 6 matching bases. In germline, CDR1 is SGHNT, CDR2 YYREEE (reference sequence). V was clipped by 0 bases and J by 9 bases, with 19 bases between them. This CDR3 is built from 17 residues. Full variable domain (rest looked up from reference TRBV5-4 and TRBJ1-6): ETGVTQSPTHLIKTRGQQVTLRCSSQSGHNTVSWYQQALGQGPQFIFQYYREEENGRGNFPPRFSGLQFPNYSSELNVNALELDDSALYLCASSLVTGGARGSPLHFGNGTRLTVT.

V is TRBV28 and J is TRBJ1-2; 8 bases fit TRBD1. The ends lost 4 bases at V and 8 bases at J; junction bases unmatched: 9. CDR3 length: 14 amino acids. Germline assignment: CDR1 MDHEN and CDR2 SYDVKM. The DNA of the CDR3 is TGTGCCAGCAGTTCCCCGGACAGGGACGGAGGCTACACCTTC. As protein: CASSSPDRDGGYTF.

In its sample, this clonotype was seen a few times. The chain carries TRBV20-1 and TRBJ2-5; the D gene is possibly TRBD1 (5 bases). V lost 4 bases and J 0 bases, leaving 12 bases between the germline ends. In germline, CDR1 is DFQATT, CDR2 SNEGSKA (reference sequence). CDR3 size: 14 residues. CDR3 residues: CSATDRTYQETQYF. CDR3 sequence (DNA): TGCAGTGCTACCGACAGAACCTACCAAGAGACCCAGTACTTC.

The chain has TRBV29-1 and TRBJ2-5, with 10 positions matching TRBD2. Per the germline V gene, CDR1 is SQVTM and CDR2 is ANQGSEA. The junction had 3 bases not matched to a gene; V was cut back by 5 bases and J by 3 bases. CDR3 length: 13 amino acids. CDR3 in amino acids: CSVTSGIEETQYF. In DNA, the CDR3 is TGCAGCGTTACTAGCGGGATTGAAGAGACCCAGTACTTC.

V and J are TRBV28 and TRBJ1-1; D is undetermined. This CDR3 spans 16 amino acids. The germline gives CDR1 MDHEN, CDR2 SYDVKM. Deletions cut 3 bases from V and 0 bases from J, with 14 bases between. DNA of the CDR3: TGTGCCAGCAGTTTGGCCAACCTGATCATGAACACTGAAGCTTTCTTT. As protein: CASSLANLIMNTEAFF.

This clonotype was observed many times. The chain uses TRBV7-3 and TRBJ2-7; 9 positions match TRBD1. J gave up 4 bases and V 1 base, and 11 bases lay outside the gene matches. CDR3 length: 17 amino acids. The germline V gene encodes CDR1 SGHTA and CDR2 FQGTGA. CDR3 amino acids: CASSLIPAGQGPYEQYF. The CDR3 DNA sequence: TGTGCCAGCAGCTTAATACCCGCGGGACAGGGTCCATACGAGCAGTACTTC.

This clonotype was counted only a few times. The chain employs TRBV6-5 and TRBJ1-5; no clear D. CDR1 and CDR2 (germline): MNHEY, SVGAGI. This CDR3 region has 15 residues. V lost 5 bases, J lost 3 bases, and 14 bases lay in between. The CDR3 protein is CASSIGQPNNQPQHF. The DNA of the CDR3 is TGTGCCAGCAGTATTGGCCAGCCCAACAATCAGCCCCAGCATTTT.

This clonotype was observed a handful of times. V usage is TRBV20-1 and J usage is TRBJ1-2, with D maybe TRBD1 (6 bases). V lost 3 bases to trimming and J lost 6 bases, with 14 bases between them. From germline, CDR1 is DFQATT and CDR2 SNEGSKA (reference sequence). This CDR3 is built from 13 residues. CDR3 DNA: TGCAGTGCTAGGCCTCCAGGGGCCCATGGCTACACCTTC. Translation: CSARPPGAHGYTF.

There are many counts of this clonotype. The rearrangement joins TRBV7-9 to TRBJ2-2; 10 nucleotides line up with TRBD2. Germline V gene data show CDR1 as SEHNR and CDR2 as FQNEAQ (reference sequence). The junction had 7 bases not matched to a gene; V was cut back by 5 bases and J by 4 bases. This CDR3 is built from 16 residues. The CDR3 spells CASSDQAGGSTGELFF. CDR3 sequence (DNA): TGTGCCAGCAGCGACCAAGCGGGGGGGAGCACCGGGGAGCTGTTTTTT.

This clonotype was observed a few times. The chain has TRBV29-1 and TRBJ2-3, with 7 bases fitting TRBD2. Germline CDR1 reads SQVTM; CDR2 reads ANQGSEA. CDR3 size: 13 residues. V gave up 7 bases and J gave up 8 bases; unmatched junction bases: 12. The DNA for the CDR3 is TGCAGCGGTACGGCGGGAGTAGATGGTACGCAGTATTTT. Amino acids: CSGTAGVDGTQYF.

Many counts were recorded for this clonotype. The chain is built from TRBV7-2 and TRBJ2-5; 7 nucleotides match TRBD2. From germline, CDR1 is SGHTA and CDR2 FQGNSA. V lost 4 bases to trimming and J lost 7 bases; unmatched junction nucleotides: 12. CDR3 length equals 15 residues. CDR3 region: CASSSVGGGQGTQYF. In DNA form, the CDR3 reads TGTGCCAGCAGCTCGGTCGGGGGAGGGCAGGGGACCCAGTACTTC.

This clonotype was counted ten times or more. The gene calls are TRBV6-2 or TRBV6-3 and TRBJ2-2; D gene uncertain. The CDR3 extends over 12 amino acids. Germline assignment: CDR1 MNHEY and CDR2 SVGEGT. V dropped 0 bases and J dropped 8 bases, with 4 bases sitting between them. CDR3 DNA sequence: TGTGCCAGCAGTTACTCCCCTGGGGAGCTGTTTTTT. This gives the protein CASSYSPGELFF.

This clonotype was seen a handful of times. The rearrangement links TRBV29-1 to TRBJ2-1; 12 bases match TRBD2. The length of the CDR3 is 15 residues. Unmatched junction bases numbered 8, after V lost 6 bases and J lost 5 bases. Germline V gene sequence: CDR1 SQVTM, CDR2 ANQGSEA. For the CDR3, the DNA is TGCAGCGTGGTCCCAAGACTAGCGGGAGACAATGAGCAGTTCTTC. It codes for CSVVPRLAGDNEQFF.

This clonotype turned up a few times. V is TRBV12-3 or TRBV12-4 and J is TRBJ2-2; D not certain. This CDR3 has 14 residues. Trimming cost V 6 bases and J 2 bases, with 10 bases left between them. The DNA of the CDR3 is TGTGCCAGCAGAGTCAGTATAAACACCGGGGAGCTGTTTTTT. Translating it yields CASRVSINTGELFF.

Details on this clonotype: A read error may explain this, as a much larger clone is one base away. The gene calls are TRBV11-1 and TRBJ1-5; no definite D call. Germline V gene data show CDR1 as SGHAT and CDR2 as FQDESV (reference sequence). The CDR3 contains 15 residues. CDR3 sequence reads: CASSFPTEFNQLQHF. CDR3 DNA sequence: TGTGCCAGCAGCTTCCCGACGGAGTTCAATCAGCTCCAGCATTTT.

In its sample, this clonotype was seen a few times. The V call is TRBV20-1, the J call TRBJ1-1; perhaps TRBD1 as D (5 bases). V was trimmed by 4 bases and J by 6 bases, leaving 15 bases between them. This CDR3 region has 13 residues. Germline V CDR1 and CDR2: DFQATT, SNEGSKA (reference sequence). The chain's CDR3 is CSAIHGGAPEAFF. CDR3 in DNA: TGCAGTGCTATTCACGGCGGGGCCCCTGAAGCTTTCTTT.

In this sample, this clonotype turned up many times. This rearrangement joins TRBV28 to TRBJ2-7; D is possibly TRBD2 (5 bases). Trimming cost V 0 bases and J 6 bases, with 9 bases left between them. The CDR3 runs 13 residues. Germline values: CDR1 MDHEN, CDR2 SYDVKM. The CDR3 here is CASSLWLEGEQYF. As DNA, the CDR3 is TGTGCCAGCAGTTTATGGCTTGAGGGCGAGCAGTACTTC.

This clonotype was recorded at least ten times. The J gene is TRBJ2-5, the V gene TRBV5-4; TRBD2 matches 10 bases. J was trimmed by 5 bases and V by 4 bases; bases with no gene match: 11. The CDR3 runs 16 residues. CDR1 and CDR2 from the germline V gene are SGHNT and YYREEE (reference sequence). The CDR3 bases are TGTGCCAGCAGCCCGAGGACTAGCGGAAGCGGGGAGACCCAGTACTTC. Residues: CASSPRTSGSGETQYF.

The chain couples TRBV28 to TRBJ1-2; D is uncertain. Germline V CDR1 and CDR2: MDHEN, SYDVKM. With 8 bases removed from V and 4 bases from J, the gap between germline ends came to 5 bases. This CDR3 has 10 residues. For the CDR3, the DNA is TGTGCCAGCGGGATCTATGGCTACACCTTC. This encodes CASGIYGYTF.

This clonotype was seen ten or more times. V and J are TRBV6-5 and TRBJ2-1; the match to TRBD2 covers 10 bases. The V segment lost 0 bases and the J segment 9 bases; nucleotides outside the gene matches: 8. The germline CDR1 and CDR2 sequences are MNHEY and SVGAGI. The length of the CDR3 is 16 residues. This CDR3 is CASSYSASGRSVEQFF. The DNA for the CDR3 is TGTGCCAGCAGTTACTCAGCTAGCGGGAGATCAGTTGAGCAGTTCTTC.